This is a list of T cell receptor beta chains from one sample in a study of Graves' ophthalmopathy and Graves' hyperthyroidism. TCRdb redid the calling of the multiplex PCR reads with MiXCR, one entry per CDR3 protein. The sample consists of more than 300,000 distinct CDR3 sequences, roughly 15% of them appearing once. Sequenced material: peripheral blood. The source is a woman under 30 with stable Graves' hyperthyroidism. The CDR3 runs from the conserved cysteine through the conserved F or W. The order of the fields is CDR3 length, D gene, V gene, J gene, clone size, CDR3 protein, CDR3 DNA. A D gene is named only where the DNA matches it firmly. Size is stated for part of the rows, as once, few or many counts, or as a class when the clone is expanded.

>14|NA|TRBV6-1|TRBJ1-2|many
CASSGRTVLKGYTF
TGTGCCAGCAGTGGAAGGACAGTCTTAAAGGGCTACACCTTC
>15|TRBD1|TRBV11-1|TRBJ2-7|NA
CASSFSGDRAYELYF
TGTGCCAGCAGCTTCTCCGGGGACAGGGCCTACGAGCTGTACTTC
>14|NA|TRBV28|TRBJ1-1|medium-sized
CASSLARMNTEAFF
TGTGCCAGCAGTTTAGCACGGATGAACACTGAAGCTTTCTTT
>14|NA|TRBV11-2|TRBJ1-1|NA
CTSSLTDGNTEAFF
TGTACCAGCAGCTTAACGGACGGGAACACTGAAGCTTTCTTT
>14|NA|TRBV19|TRBJ2-5|many
CASSIVGRQETQYF
TGTGCCAGTAGTATTGTAGGGAGACAAGAGACCCAGTACTTC
>12|NA|TRBV25-1|TRBJ1-1|many
CASSEADGEAFF
TGTGCCAGCAGCGAAGCGGACGGCGAAGCTTTCTTT
>14|NA|TRBV12-3/TRBV12-4|TRBJ1-6|many
CASSSTGRNSPLHF
TGTGCCAGCAGTTCCACAGGGAGGAATTCACCCCTCCACTTT
>13|NA|TRBV7-2|TRBJ1-2|few
CASSKQGPDGYTF
TGTGCCAGCAGCAAACAGGGTCCGGACGGCTACACCTTC
>14|NA|TRBV12-3/TRBV12-4|TRBJ1-1|many
CASSSSLGNTEAFF
TGTGCCAGCAGTTCGTCACTGGGGAACACTGAAGCTTTCTTT
>14|NA|TRBV6-1|TRBJ2-3|few
CASNPGRSTDTQYF
TGTGCCAGCAACCCTGGACGGAGCACAGATACGCAGTATTTT
>13|NA|TRBV19|TRBJ1-3|many
CASSEGRRNTIYF
TGTGCCAGTAGTGAGGGACGGAGAAACACCATATATTTT
>13|NA|TRBV12-3/TRBV12-4|TRBJ1-5|many
CASSLMEAQPQHF
TGTGCCAGCAGTTTAATGGAGGCTCAGCCCCAGCATTTT
>15|NA|TRBV12-3/TRBV12-4|TRBJ2-2|many
CASSPRALLSGELFF
TGTGCCAGCAGCCCCCGTGCCCTATTGTCCGGGGAGCTGTTTTTT
>14|NA|TRBV6-1|TRBJ2-6|many
CASSAESGANVLTF
TGTGCCAGCAGTGCCGAGTCGGGGGCCAACGTCCTGACTTTC
>17|NA|TRBV3-1|TRBJ2-2|few
CASSQVIGTTNTGELFF
TGTGCCAGCAGCCAAGTGATTGGGACAACGAACACCGGGGAGCTGTTTTTT
>11|NA|TRBV6-2/TRBV6-3|TRBJ2-2|many
CASSYPGELFF
TGTGCCAGCAGTTACCCCGGGGAGCTGTTTTTT
>17|NA|TRBV24-1|TRBJ1-2|many
CATSDSFGPFFPYGYTF
TGTGCCACCAGTGATTCGTTCGGGCCCTTTTTTCCCTATGGCTACACCTTC
>12|TRBD1|TRBV6-5|TRBJ2-7|many
CASRQGDYEQYF
TGTGCCAGCAGACAGGGGGACTACGAGCAGTACTTC
>13|NA|TRBV7-2|TRBJ2-7|NA
CASSTDRFGVQYF
TGTGCCAGCAGCACTGACAGGTTCGGGGTGCAGTACTTC
>14|NA|TRBV10-3|TRBJ1-6|NA
CAISEGQRNSPLHF
TGTGCCATCAGTGAAGGACAGAGGAATTCACCCCTCCACTTT
>15|NA|TRBV6-1|TRBJ1-5|many
CASSEAGGNYQPQHF
TGTGCCAGCAGTGAAGCGGGGGGGAACTATCAGCCCCAGCATTTT
>14|NA|TRBV25-1|TRBJ1-5|many
CASSEWVSNQPQHF
TGTGCCAGCAGTGAATGGGTGAGCAATCAGCCCCAGCATTTT
>12|NA|TRBV6-2/TRBV6-3|TRBJ1-1|NA
CASKRQNTEAFF
TGTGCCAGCAAGAGGCAGAACACTGAAGCTTTCTTT
>16|NA|TRBV6-2/TRBV6-3|TRBJ2-1|few
CASSPLTGSSYNEQFF
TGTGCCAGCAGCCCTCTTACAGGGAGCTCCTACAATGAGCAGTTCTTC
>15|TRBD1|TRBV10-2|TRBJ2-7|many
CASSPRDRGLYEQYF
TGCGCCAGCAGTCCTCGAGACAGGGGATTATACGAGCAGTACTTC
>14|NA|TRBV27|TRBJ2-7|many
CASSSAGALSEQYF
TGTGCCAGCAGTTCAGCAGGGGCCCTGAGCGAGCAGTACTTC
>17|TRBD1|TRBV18|TRBJ2-7|few
CASSPTTLGQGAYEQYF
TGTGCCAGCTCACCAACGACTCTGGGACAGGGGGCCTACGAGCAGTACTTC
>14|TRBD1|TRBV6-1|TRBJ1-5|many
CASSLDRVDQPQHF
TGTGCCAGCAGCCTTGACAGGGTAGATCAGCCCCAGCATTTT
>15|TRBD1|TRBV12-3/TRBV12-4|TRBJ2-7|NA
CASSPDRASSYEQYF
TGTGCCAGCAGTCCGGACAGGGCAAGCTCCTACGAGCAGTACTTC
>12|TRBD2|TRBV19|TRBJ2-4|few
CASAGLANIQYF
TGTGCCAGTGCGGGACTAGCGAACATTCAGTACTTC
>14|NA|TRBV20-1|TRBJ1-1|NA
CSARGGPRNTEAFF
TGCAGTGCTAGGGGGGGACCGAGGAACACTGAAGCTTTCTTT
>15|NA|TRBV6-1|TRBJ2-5|many
CASSEVLGTQETQYF
TGTGCCAGCAGTGAAGTCTTAGGGACTCAAGAGACCCAGTACTTC
>16|NA|TRBV12-3/TRBV12-4|TRBJ1-2|many
CASSPLGQGRGGGYTF
TGTGCCAGCAGTCCCCTCGGGCAGGGTCGGGGAGGAGGCTACACCTTC
>15|NA|TRBV3-1|TRBJ1-1|NA
CASSQDTVWNTEAFF
TGTGCCAGCAGCCAAGACACAGTTTGGAACACTGAAGCTTTCTTT
>14|TRBD2|TRBV20-1|TRBJ2-5|many
CSALTSGVRETQYF
TGCAGTGCCCTCACTAGCGGGGTTAGAGAGACCCAGTACTTC
>14|NA|TRBV5-1|TRBJ2-7|many
CASRIERGSYEQYF
TGCGCCAGCAGGATAGAACGGGGATCCTACGAGCAGTACTTC
>11|NA|TRBV7-9|TRBJ1-1|many
CASSSTTEAFF
TGTGCCAGCAGCTCGACCACTGAAGCTTTCTTT
>17|NA|TRBV6-2/TRBV6-3|TRBJ1-1|NA
CASSYGWVTLMNTEAFF
TGTGCCAGCAGTTACGGGTGGGTAACTCTCATGAACACTGAAGCTTTCTTT
>16|TRBD1|TRBV12-3/TRBV12-4|TRBJ2-2|many
CASSLIFGQGTGELFF
TGTGCCAGCAGTTTGATTTTCGGACAGGGAACCGGGGAGCTGTTTTTT
>15|NA|TRBV20-1|TRBJ1-1|NA
CSAILLGPGNTEAFF
TGCAGTGCTATATTACTAGGCCCGGGGAACACTGAAGCTTTCTTT
>15|NA|TRBV27|TRBJ2-7|many
CASSLDRTRSYEQYF
TGTGCCAGCAGTTTAGACAGGACCCGCTCCTACGAGCAGTACTTC